This T cell receptor (beta chain) stems from a study of shared clonotypes between healthy human individuals (dated by TCRdb to 2020 to 2021). With regard to the full study: The cohort included three men and a couple of women between 18 and 49 years of age. Per donor, three plates each were used for CD4 naive and CD4 memory, two for CD8 naive, and one for CD8 memory. The study deeply sequenced blood TCR repertoires of roughly five healthy adults to estimate repertoire size and the extent of clonotype sharing between individuals. Libraries were prepared and TCR repertoires were sequenced by different laboratories using diverse techniques, in order to increase sequencing depth and limit assay-specific biases. Leukapheresis yielded between about 0.85 and 10 billion PBMCs per donor.

Overall study outcomes, separate from this receptor: Higher generation probabilities were observed for clonotypes shared by all four sorted-subset donors than for non-shared clonotypes. Sharing across four donors was observed for approximately 4.6% of naive CD4, around 3.5% of naive CD8, about 2.3% of memory CD4, and around 0.42% of memory CD8 clonotypes. Larger estimated clonotype richness was generally found for naive subsets than for memory subsets. Pairwise subsampling indicated that sequencing depth was expected to affect the degree of clonotype sharing among donors. Even with the large sequencing depth, rarefaction of the sorted-subset datasets indicated that sequencing was incomplete. Because the study included a small number of donors, the genetic and exposure-history diversity represented was limited. Sampling was limited to blood, and TCR repertoires in tissue likely differ from TCR repertoires in blood.

CD8 naive samples consisted of CD45RO-negative cells that were positively selected for CCR7, yielding a CD45RA+CCR7+ population without TemRA cells. Donors were healthy HIV-negative adults with no recently reported acute infections or vaccinations. Only Caucasian adults living in Nashville, Tennessee, USA were represented among the donors. After blood collection by leukapheresis, PBMCs were isolated using Ficoll-Histopaque density gradient centrifugation and then cryopreserved in the vapor phase of liquid nitrogen. Analytical flow cytometry was used to check the purity and quantity of every magnetically sorted T cell population. Genomic DNA was isolated from every sorted fraction and measured by UV absorbance on a Nanodrop 2000c. As regards this clone: Its antigen remains undetermined. No base quality information exists; no much larger clone differs at one position.

Trimming removed 1 base from V and 6 bases from J; the gene matches leave 9 bases unexplained. The CDR3 sequence holds 18 residues, the cysteine and phenylalanine included. Only the CDR3 DNA stays, 54 bases, in frame from base 1. The germline V gene encodes CDR1 PRHDT and CDR2 FYEKMQ (reference sequence). Using the deep immunoSEQ assay, multiplex PCR amplified TCR CDR3 regions from genomic DNA. Genomic DNA extracted from each cell subset was distributed evenly over all wells of several immunoSEQ 96-well plates, and each plate served as one replicate. For sorted subsets, roughly 200 ng of genomic DNA, equivalent to around 31,000 T cell genomes, went into each replicate PCR. Purified libraries were measured with a Qubit 3.0 fluorometer, size-checked on a Bioanalyzer 2100, and measured again with the KAPA Library Quantification kit. Every immunoSEQ 96-well plate was sequenced on a dedicated single-read 150-cycle Illumina NextSeq 550 flow cell. Turning to the authors' computational methods: Because the immunoSEQ output held only junctional sequences and lacked quality scores, the filtering could not match the filtering applied to full-length reads. Sequences were annotated with PyIR, a Python wrapper for IgBLAST v1.9, and V/J genes and CDR3 were assigned using IMGT germline references. Reads were removed for weak V/J assignments (E-value above 1e-6), missing CDR3, stop codons, out-of-frame junctions, or ambiguous translated residues. V3J clonotypes were defined as sequences sharing an identical inferred V gene, J gene, and CDR3 amino acid sequence. Percentage overlap between repertoires was computed as shared unique clonotypes divided by the size of the smaller repertoire. Repertoire richness was assessed with RTK rarefaction, the Chao1 estimator, and Recon v2.1 estimates of unobserved clonotypes. Generation probabilities for all TCRbeta clonotypes obtained by the gDNA method from a handful of donors were computed using OLGA. This is the immuneACCESS table as TCRdb keeps it, with only in-frame sequences that have V and J called. A part of the clones is gone; compared with another copy, unresolved V genes explain less than half, and the rest is unexplained. That table gives V, J and clone size, and the DNA gave D and trimming. The sample contains approximately 810,000 clones, 80% to 95% of them found a single time. The biggest ten clones account for less than 25% of the sample.

The sequence was obtained from a man younger than 40 in good health. The sequence links TRBV13 to TRBJ2-1; TRBD2 matches 13 bases in the middle. Sequencing was done on a sample of naive CD8+ T cells sorted from blood. The sample's cell subset or site, from its label and the paper: CD45RA+CCR7+. The DNA sequence is as follows: TGTGCCAGCAGCTTAGAAGGACTAGCGGGAGTTGTAGGCAATGAGCAGTTCTTC. Protein translation: CASSLEGLAGVVGNEQFF.